A selection of T cell receptor beta chains follows, all from one sample in a study of T cell responses to AZD1222 COVID-19 vaccine. Sequencing was performed with immunoSEQ multiplex PCR; in TCRdb, only in-frame clones are kept and a portion is missing. The data show about 160,000 clones, with 92% seen just once and approximately 3.4% held by the top ten. The sequenced sample was peripheral blood, obtained 28 days after the second AZD1222 dose. The receptors were gathered from an adult who received the AZD1222 COVID-19 vaccine. Each CDR3 is given with its conserved first and last residue. Rows give clone size only sometimes, using once, few, many, or a class for an expanded clone.

j_gene: TRBJ2-5
v_gene: TRBV4-1
abundance: .
CDR3aa: CASSQDSELLRSQYF

j_gene: TRBJ2-7
v_gene: TRBV5-1
abundance: .
CDR3aa: CASSLVGGMSSYEQYF

j_gene: TRBJ2-3
v_gene: TRBV21-1
abundance: .
CDR3aa: CASSKESTFSTDTQYF

j_gene: TRBJ2-7
v_gene: TRBV4-2
abundance: once
CDR3aa: CASSQRMGAGLAIPEQYF

j_gene: TRBJ1-1
v_gene: TRBV19
abundance: .
CDR3aa: CASSISQGDTEAFF

j_gene: TRBJ2-7
v_gene: TRBV11-2
abundance: .
CDR3aa: CASSLVSGNSYEQYF

j_gene: TRBJ2-7
v_gene: TRBV7-8
abundance: .
CDR3aa: CASNQGEPWYEQYF

j_gene: TRBJ1-3
v_gene: TRBV18
abundance: .
CDR3aa: CASSPRGSGNTIYF

j_gene: TRBJ2-7
v_gene: TRBV5-4
abundance: .
CDR3aa: CASSFPMGQGIGEQYF

j_gene: TRBJ2-2
v_gene: TRBV19
abundance: once
CDR3aa: CASSAPTSGSAGELFF

j_gene: TRBJ1-5
v_gene: TRBV5-1
abundance: .
CDR3aa: CASSVEGLQPQHF

j_gene: TRBJ2-1
v_gene: TRBV19
abundance: .
CDR3aa: CASTMGTGQGIAEGQFF

j_gene: TRBJ1-2
v_gene: TRBV18
abundance: .
CDR3aa: CASSPPYSGTNYGYTF

j_gene: TRBJ2-3
v_gene: TRBV4-2
abundance: .
CDR3aa: CASSQEGIGGGSDTQYF

j_gene: TRBJ2-3
v_gene: TRBV6-4
abundance: .
CDR3aa: CASSDSGDTGTDTQYF

j_gene: TRBJ1-2
v_gene: TRBV29-1
abundance: .
CDR3aa: CSVDYLWKGYTF

j_gene: TRBJ1-5
v_gene: TRBV27
abundance: .
CDR3aa: CASKLTRTGRTRPPYRPQHF

j_gene: TRBJ2-1
v_gene: TRBV15
abundance: once
CDR3aa: CATSRDRGNEQFF

j_gene: TRBJ1-1
v_gene: TRBV28
abundance: .
CDR3aa: CASTTNGGPKAEAFF

j_gene: TRBJ2-7
v_gene: TRBV24-1
abundance: .
CDR3aa: CATSDLQGSRYEQYF

j_gene: TRBJ1-6
v_gene: TRBV27
abundance: .
CDR3aa: CASKLLSVDNSPLHF

j_gene: TRBJ2-3
v_gene: TRBV2
abundance: .
CDR3aa: CASSAGLAGDTDTQYF

j_gene: TRBJ2-1
v_gene: TRBV9
abundance: .
CDR3aa: CASSAILVSNEQFF

j_gene: TRBJ1-6
v_gene: TRBV11-2
abundance: .
CDR3aa: CASSPLLSGTNSPLHF

j_gene: TRBJ1-1
v_gene: TRBV5-5
abundance: once
CDR3aa: CASSPEWGVVTEAFF

j_gene: TRBJ1-6
v_gene: TRBV5-4
abundance: .
CDR3aa: CASSSGTPIDNSPLHF

j_gene: TRBJ1-1
v_gene: TRBV18
abundance: .
CDR3aa: CASSPLGSTEAFF

j_gene: TRBJ2-5
v_gene: TRBV28
abundance: .
CDR3aa: CASSSAGGETQYF

j_gene: TRBJ1-2
v_gene: TRBV28
abundance: .
CDR3aa: CASSATGDGYTF

j_gene: TRBJ1-1
v_gene: TRBV7-9
abundance: .
CDR3aa: CASSLVREAFF

j_gene: TRBJ2-3
v_gene: TRBV5-6
abundance: .
CDR3aa: CASSLLGSTDTQYF

j_gene: TRBJ2-7
v_gene: TRBV7-9
abundance: .
CDR3aa: CASSLAQRERYEQYF

j_gene: TRBJ2-1
v_gene: TRBV7-2
abundance: .
CDR3aa: CASSPGPYNEQFF

j_gene: TRBJ1-2
v_gene: TRBV30
abundance: few
CDR3aa: CAWSGTGGFFPNYGYTF

j_gene: TRBJ1-3
v_gene: TRBV5-1
abundance: .
CDR3aa: CASSLGTSSGNTIYF

j_gene: TRBJ1-2
v_gene: TRBV7-8
abundance: once
CDR3aa: CASSLVGGGNYGYTF

j_gene: TRBJ2-3
v_gene: TRBV28
abundance: .
CDR3aa: CASARLGYTQYF

j_gene: TRBJ2-2
v_gene: TRBV7-9
abundance: .
CDR3aa: CASSFGVATNTGELFF

j_gene: TRBJ2-1
v_gene: TRBV24-1
abundance: .
CDR3aa: CATSGTSGRSNNEQFF

j_gene: TRBJ2-7
v_gene: TRBV20-1
abundance: .
CDR3aa: CSAGGYYEQYF

j_gene: TRBJ1-5
v_gene: TRBV7-2
abundance: .
CDR3aa: CASSQRAGSNQPQHF

j_gene: TRBJ2-1
v_gene: TRBV19
abundance: .
CDR3aa: CASSMVGITSHEQFF

j_gene: TRBJ2-7
v_gene: TRBV18
abundance: .
CDR3aa: CASSPQAHYEQYF

j_gene: TRBJ1-4
v_gene: TRBV5-8
abundance: .
CDR3aa: CASSLRVGLVNEKLFF

j_gene: TRBJ1-5
v_gene: TRBV2
abundance: .
CDR3aa: CASSLTAQPQHF

j_gene: TRBJ2-3
v_gene: TRBV5-1
abundance: once
CDR3aa: CASSPASGKDTQYF

j_gene: TRBJ2-7
v_gene: TRBV28
abundance: .
CDR3aa: CASSPRGVGEQYF

j_gene: TRBJ2-3
v_gene: TRBV19
abundance: .
CDR3aa: CASSGRPGGGPSTDTQYF

j_gene: TRBJ1-1
v_gene: TRBV7-9
abundance: .
CDR3aa: CASSAGGEAFF

j_gene: TRBJ2-7
v_gene: TRBV2
abundance: .
CDR3aa: CASRRTSGRLYEQYF

j_gene: TRBJ2-6
v_gene: TRBV4-2
abundance: .
CDR3aa: CASSQESSSGANVLTF

j_gene: TRBJ1-2
v_gene: TRBV24-1
abundance: .
CDR3aa: CATSDVGSETGFYGYTF

j_gene: TRBJ1-2
v_gene: TRBV7-2
abundance: .
CDR3aa: CASSAAGGSGGYTF

j_gene: TRBJ2-1
v_gene: TRBV6-1
abundance: .
CDR3aa: CASSVSSGPPYNEQFF

j_gene: TRBJ2-1
v_gene: TRBV7-2
abundance: .
CDR3aa: CASSSPASGFYNEQFF

j_gene: TRBJ2-7
v_gene: TRBV28
abundance: few
CDR3aa: CASRTTGSEQYF

j_gene: TRBJ1-1
v_gene: TRBV11-2
abundance: .
CDR3aa: CASSTGMNTEAFF

j_gene: TRBJ2-1
v_gene: TRBV7-8
abundance: .
CDR3aa: CASSLGISGNEQFF

j_gene: TRBJ2-5
v_gene: TRBV19
abundance: .
CDR3aa: CASSLGQGEETQYF